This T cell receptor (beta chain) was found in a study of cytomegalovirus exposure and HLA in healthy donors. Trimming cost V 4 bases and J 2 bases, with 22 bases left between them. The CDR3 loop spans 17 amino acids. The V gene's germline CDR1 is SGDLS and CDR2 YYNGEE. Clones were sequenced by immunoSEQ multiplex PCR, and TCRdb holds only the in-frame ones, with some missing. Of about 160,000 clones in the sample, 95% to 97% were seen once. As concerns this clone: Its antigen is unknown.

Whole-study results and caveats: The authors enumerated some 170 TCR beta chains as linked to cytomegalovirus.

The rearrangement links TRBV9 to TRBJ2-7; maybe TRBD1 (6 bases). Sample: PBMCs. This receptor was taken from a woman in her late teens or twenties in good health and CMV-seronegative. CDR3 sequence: CASSPTGLGADTYEQYF. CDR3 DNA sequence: TGTGCCAGCAGCCCCACCGGCCTGGGGGCGGACACCTACGAGCAGTACTTC.